These 8 T cell receptor beta chains originate from one sample sequenced in a study of post-analysis software for immune sequencing data (dated by TCRdb to the mid-2010s). No antigen has been identified for these receptors. Broader findings and caveats from the paper: Patients showed significantly higher frequencies than controls for a handful of TRBV segments, among them TRBV5-6, TRBV5-1 and TRBV20-1.

Library preparation used PCR. Sequencing relied on an Illumina HiSeq 2500. Unique molecular identifiers were incorporated into TCR beta cDNA libraries to reduce PCR and sequencing biases. TCRdb redid the processing of the public reads, applying fastp at Q25 and MiXCR, and retained in-frame beta chains. Each CDR3 protein gets just one entry, which takes the most common genes and DNA from the rows behind it. In this sample the table shows roughly 800,000 distinct CDR3 sequences, roughly 50% of which occur a single time. Of the sample, roughly 4.9% falls within the top ten clones. Material: blood. The receptors originated from a girl aged 10-17 years with multiple sclerosis.

CDR3 region: CSAGTSGPTTEAFF. CDR3 nucleotides: TGCAGTGCTGGGACTAGCGGGCCTACCACTGAAGCTTTCTTT. The V gene is TRBV20-1, the J gene TRBJ1-1; D is possibly TRBD1 (5 bases). Germline V gene lookup returns CDR1 DFQATT and CDR2 SNEGSKA (reference sequence). The CDR3 length is 14 residues. Trimming cost V 5 bases and J 4 bases, with 17 bases left between them.

A note on this clonotype: A read error may produce the germline difference seen at one junction end. In DNA, the CDR3 is TGTGCCTGCAGTTACCTTGGCCGAGGACTCCAAGAGACCCAGTACTTC. Translating it yields CACSYLGRGLQETQYF. V is TRBV6-6 and J is TRBJ2-5; a weak D match, TRBD2 (5 bases). CDR3 length: 16 amino acids. Germline lookup yields CDR1 MNHNY and CDR2 SVGAGI (reference sequence).

This clonotype was seen only a few times. The chain links TRBV13 to TRBJ2-1; TRBD1 or TRBD2 may be the D gene (5 bases each). Trimming stripped 4 bases from V and 3 bases from J, with 16 bases between. The germline gives CDR1 PRHDT, CDR2 FYEKMQ (reference sequence). This CDR3 has 16 amino acids. The CDR3 region is CASSSGTGRNYNEQFF. The CDR3 nucleotides read TGTGCCAGCAGCTCCGGAACGGGACGGAACTACAATGAGCAGTTCTTC.

V is TRBV7-2 and J is TRBJ2-7, with 12 bases matching TRBD1. The CDR3 spans 14 residues. The germline V gene has CDR1 SGHTA and CDR2 FQGNSA. Trimming removed 5 bases from V and 6 bases from J; junction bases left unmatched: 5. This CDR3 reads CASSTGQGAGEQYF. CDR3 coding DNA: TGTGCCAGCAGCACGGGACAGGGGGCCGGCGAGCAGTACTTC.

This clonotype was observed a few times. The chain links TRBV5-1 to TRBJ1-2; D may be TRBD1 (6 bases). This CDR3 comprises 13 residues. Germline V CDR1 and CDR2: SGHRS, YFSETQ. The germline V and J ends were trimmed by 0 bases and 6 bases, with 9 bases remaining between them. CDR3: CASSLGTVDGYTF. Written as DNA, the CDR3 is TGCGCCAGCAGCTTGGGGACAGTAGATGGCTACACCTTC.

The J gene is TRBJ2-1, the V gene TRBV27; TRBD2 aligns across 7 bases. V dropped 8 bases and J dropped 8; count of bases not matched to a gene: 18. This CDR3 comprises 16 residues. Germline-derived CDR1 and CDR2 are MNHEY and SMNVEV (reference sequence). In nucleotides, the CDR3 is TGTGCCAGCGCTTTCCTTGGCGGGAGTTCGTTTTATGAGCAGTTCTTC. The encoded protein is CASAFLGGSSFYEQFF.

The chain links TRBV7-8 to TRBJ2-3; the match to TRBD1 covers 8 bases. There are 14 residues in the CDR3. V lost 4 bases to trimming and J lost 5 bases; unmatched junction nucleotides: 5. In germline, CDR1 is SGHVS, CDR2 FQNEAQ. The CDR3 DNA is TGTGCCAGCAGCTCTGGACAGGGAATAGATACGCAGTATTTT. This encodes CASSSGQGIDTQYF.

The table lists this clonotype with a few counts. DNA for the CDR3: TGTGCCAGCAGGTCCACTAGCGGGAGCTCCTACGAGCAGTACTTC. It yields the protein CASRSTSGSSYEQYF. The V call is TRBV12-3 or TRBV12-4, the J call TRBJ2-7, with TRBD2 matching over 11 bases. V dropped 6 bases and J dropped 0; count of bases not matched to a gene: 4. This CDR3 has 15 amino acids.